This TCR beta chain was captured in a study of cytomegalovirus exposure and HLA in healthy donors. Details on this clone: Its target is not known.

Between the trimmed V and J ends, which lost 7 bases and 8 bases, there was a span of 11 bases. CDR1 is SNHLY and CDR2 is FYNNEI in the germline V gene. This CDR3 has 12 residues. Study-level findings and limits: Later analysis revealed greater clonal expansion in HLA-associated TCR beta chains than in equally common others. Differences between HLA loci emerged in a later analysis of TCR association rates, with DRB1 most and HLA-C fewest.

60 Vbeta and 13 Jbeta primers were used in PCR. Profiling relied on immunoSEQ multiplex PCR, and the TCRdb table lists in-frame clones only, not all of them. The table shows over 110,000 clones, with roughly 80% occurring only once. Sequenced sample: PBMCs. The source is a man aged 40-50 years in good health and CMV-seronegative. The chain carries TRBV2 and TRBJ1-4; a weak D match, TRBD1 (5 bases). The CDR3 DNA reads as TGTGCCAGCACAGGGCATCACGAAAAACTGTTTTTT. The encoded protein is CASTGHHEKLFF.